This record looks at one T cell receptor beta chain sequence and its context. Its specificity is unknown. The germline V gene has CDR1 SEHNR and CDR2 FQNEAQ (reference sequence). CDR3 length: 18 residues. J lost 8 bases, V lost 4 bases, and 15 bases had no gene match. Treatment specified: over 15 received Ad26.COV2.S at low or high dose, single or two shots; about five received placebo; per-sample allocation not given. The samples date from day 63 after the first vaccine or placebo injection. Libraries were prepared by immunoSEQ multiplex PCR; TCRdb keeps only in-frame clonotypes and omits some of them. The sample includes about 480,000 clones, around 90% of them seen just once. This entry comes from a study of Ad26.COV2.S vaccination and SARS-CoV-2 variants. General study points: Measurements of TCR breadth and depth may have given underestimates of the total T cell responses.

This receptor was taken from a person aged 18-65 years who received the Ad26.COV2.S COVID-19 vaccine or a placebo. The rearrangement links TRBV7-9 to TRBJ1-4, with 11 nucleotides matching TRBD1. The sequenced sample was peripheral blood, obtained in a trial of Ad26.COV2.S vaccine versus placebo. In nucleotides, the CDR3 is TGTGCCAGCAGCTCAGGGACAGGGGGACGGCCGAAATCGGAAAAACTGTTTTTT. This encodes CASSSGTGGRPKSEKLFF.